The clone carrying this T cell receptor beta chain was found many times. Its antigen remains unknown. These data originate in a study of T cells after posttransplantation cyclophosphamide. General study findings and limits: Blood and skin or GI T cell repertoires showed limited TRB overlap. After PTCy, TRB diversity resembled that of CNI/methotrexate controls.

Germline trimming cut 4 bases from V and 2 bases from J; bases unmatched to any gene: 11. This CDR3 contains 17 residues. The germline CDR1 and CDR2 sequences are SGHRS and YFSETQ. This related bone marrow graft donor gave peripheral blood on the day of marrow donation. Method: immunoSEQ multiplex PCR; TCRdb's copy keeps in-frame clones and lacks some. Sampling found about 25,000 clones, none seen once. This chain joins TRBV5-1 and TRBJ1-3; 8 positions agree with TRBD1. This TCR derives from a woman aged 45-65 years in good health, CMV-negative, and a related stem cell transplant donor. Sequencing was done on a sample of PBMCs. This CDR3 is CASSTDLQGAAGNTIYF. Written as DNA, the CDR3 is TGCGCCAGCAGCACCGACCTCCAGGGGGCGGCTGGAAACACCATATATTTT.